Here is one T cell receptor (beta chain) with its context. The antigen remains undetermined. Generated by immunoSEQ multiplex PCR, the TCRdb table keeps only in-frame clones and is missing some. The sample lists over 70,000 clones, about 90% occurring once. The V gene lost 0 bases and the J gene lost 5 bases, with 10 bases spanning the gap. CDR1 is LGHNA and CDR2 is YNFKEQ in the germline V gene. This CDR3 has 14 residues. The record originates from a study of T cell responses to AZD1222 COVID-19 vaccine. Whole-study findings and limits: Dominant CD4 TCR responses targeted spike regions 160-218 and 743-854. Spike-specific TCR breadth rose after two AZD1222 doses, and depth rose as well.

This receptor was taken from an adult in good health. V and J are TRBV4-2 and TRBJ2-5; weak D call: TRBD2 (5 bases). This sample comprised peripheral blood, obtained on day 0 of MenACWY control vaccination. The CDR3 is CASSQEASKETQYF. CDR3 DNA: TGTGCCAGCAGCCAAGAGGCTAGCAAGGAGACCCAGTACTTC.